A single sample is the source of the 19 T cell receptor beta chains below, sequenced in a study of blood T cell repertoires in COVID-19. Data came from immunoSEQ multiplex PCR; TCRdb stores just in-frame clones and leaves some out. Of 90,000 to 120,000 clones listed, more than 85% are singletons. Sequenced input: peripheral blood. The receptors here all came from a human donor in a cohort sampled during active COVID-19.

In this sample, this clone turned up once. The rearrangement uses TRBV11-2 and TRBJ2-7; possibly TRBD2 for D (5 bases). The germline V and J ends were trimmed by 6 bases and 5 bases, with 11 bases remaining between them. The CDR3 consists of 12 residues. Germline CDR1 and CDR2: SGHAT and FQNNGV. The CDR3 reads CASSNYGNEQYF. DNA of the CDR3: TGTGCCAGCAGTAACTACGGGAACGAGCAGTACTTC.

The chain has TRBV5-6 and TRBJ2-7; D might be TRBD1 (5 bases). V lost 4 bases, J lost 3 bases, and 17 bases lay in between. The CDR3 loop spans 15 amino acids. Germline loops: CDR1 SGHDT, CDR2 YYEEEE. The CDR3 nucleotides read TGTGCCAGCAGCCTAACAGGTTCTAGATACTACGAGCAGTACTTC. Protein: CASSLTGSRYYEQYF.

In DNA, the CDR3 is TGTGCCAGCAGTGGCGGGACAGGGGGTGATCAGCCCCAGCATTTT. Amino acid sequence: CASSGGTGGDQPQHF. The V and J genes are TRBV6-4 and TRBJ1-5; 11 nucleotides align to TRBD1. The CDR3 is 15 residues long. Trimming at V came to 4 bases and at J to 5 bases, leaving 4 bases not matched to a gene. CDR1 and CDR2 from the germline V gene are MRHNA and SNTAGT.

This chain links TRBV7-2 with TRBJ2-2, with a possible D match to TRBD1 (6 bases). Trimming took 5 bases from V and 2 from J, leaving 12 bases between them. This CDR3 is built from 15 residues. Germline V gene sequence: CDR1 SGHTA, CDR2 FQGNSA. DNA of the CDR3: TGTGCCAGCAGCGATGACAGGCGCAACACCGGGGAGCTGTTTTTT. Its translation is CASSDDRRNTGELFF.

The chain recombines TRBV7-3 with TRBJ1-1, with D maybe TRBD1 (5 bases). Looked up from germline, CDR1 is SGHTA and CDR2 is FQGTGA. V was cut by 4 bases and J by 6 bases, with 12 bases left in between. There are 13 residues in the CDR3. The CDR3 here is CASSSYGASEAFF. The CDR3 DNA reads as TGTGCCAGCAGCTCCTATGGGGCTTCTGAAGCTTTCTTT. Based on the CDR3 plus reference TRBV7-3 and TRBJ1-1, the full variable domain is GAGVSQTPSNKVTEKGKYVELRCDPISGHTALYWYRQSLGQGPEFLIYFQGTGAADDSGLPNDRFFAVRPEGSVSTLKIQRTERGDSAVYLCASSSYGASEAFFGQGTRLTVV.

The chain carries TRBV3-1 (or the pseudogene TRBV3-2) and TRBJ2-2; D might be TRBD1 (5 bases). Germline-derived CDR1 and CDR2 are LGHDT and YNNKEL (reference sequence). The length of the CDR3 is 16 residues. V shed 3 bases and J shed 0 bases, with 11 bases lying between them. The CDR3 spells CASSQVQAANTGELFF. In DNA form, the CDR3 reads TGTGCCAGCAGCCAGGTACAGGCGGCGAACACCGGGGAGCTGTTTTTT.

The CDR3 bases are TGTGCCAGCAGACACGGACAGGTGATAGGTAACAATCAGCCCCAGCATTTT. It is translated as CASRHGQVIGNNQPQHF. The chain is built from TRBV7-6 and TRBJ1-5; 7 bases agree with TRBD1. The V segment lost 6 bases and the J segment 3 bases; nucleotides outside the gene matches: 14. CDR1 is SGHVS and CDR2 is FNYEAQ in the germline V gene. This CDR3 has 17 amino acids.

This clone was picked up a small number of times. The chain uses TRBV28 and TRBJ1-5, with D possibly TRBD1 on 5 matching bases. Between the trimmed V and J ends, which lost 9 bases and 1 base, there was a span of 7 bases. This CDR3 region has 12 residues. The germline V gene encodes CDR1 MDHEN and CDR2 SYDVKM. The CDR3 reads CASRQSNQPQHF. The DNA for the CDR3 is TGTGCCAGTAGACAGAGCAATCAGCCCCAGCATTTT.

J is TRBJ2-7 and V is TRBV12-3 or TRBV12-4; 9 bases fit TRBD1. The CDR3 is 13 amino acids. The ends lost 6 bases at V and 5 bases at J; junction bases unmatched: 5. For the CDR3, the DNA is TGTGCCAGCAGGAGGACAGGGGAAGACGAGCAGTACTTC. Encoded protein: CASRRTGEDEQYF.

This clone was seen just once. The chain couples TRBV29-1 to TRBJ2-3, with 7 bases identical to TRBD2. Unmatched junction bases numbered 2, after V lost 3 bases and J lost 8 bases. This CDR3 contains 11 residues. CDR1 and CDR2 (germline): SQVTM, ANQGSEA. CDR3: CSVEGGRTQYF. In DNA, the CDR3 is TGCAGCGTTGAGGGAGGGCGTACGCAGTATTTT.

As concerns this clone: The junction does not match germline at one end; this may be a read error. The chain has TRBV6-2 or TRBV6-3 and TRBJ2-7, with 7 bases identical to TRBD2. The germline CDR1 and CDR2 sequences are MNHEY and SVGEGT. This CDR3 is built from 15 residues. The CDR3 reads CTSSSSREFIYEQYF. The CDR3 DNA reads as TGTACCAGCAGTTCCTCGCGGGAGTTTATCTACGAGCAGTACTTC.

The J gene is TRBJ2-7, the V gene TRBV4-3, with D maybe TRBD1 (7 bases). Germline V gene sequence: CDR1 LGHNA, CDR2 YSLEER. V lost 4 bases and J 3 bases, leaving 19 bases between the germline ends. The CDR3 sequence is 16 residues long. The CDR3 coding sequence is TGCGCCAGCAGCCCTACCGTGGGGGGACAGCGCTACGAGCAGTACTTC. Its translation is CASSPTVGGQRYEQYF.

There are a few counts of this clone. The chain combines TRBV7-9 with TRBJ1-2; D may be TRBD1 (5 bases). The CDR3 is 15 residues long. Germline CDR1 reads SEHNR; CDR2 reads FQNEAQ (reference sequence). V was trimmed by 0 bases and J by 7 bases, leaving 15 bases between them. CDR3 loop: CASSLAEGKGTGYTF. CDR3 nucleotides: TGTGCCAGCAGCTTAGCGGAGGGGAAGGGTACTGGCTACACCTTC.

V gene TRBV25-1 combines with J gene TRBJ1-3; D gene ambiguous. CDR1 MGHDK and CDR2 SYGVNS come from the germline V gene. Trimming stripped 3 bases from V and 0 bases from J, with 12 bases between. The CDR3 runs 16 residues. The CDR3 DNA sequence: TGTGCCAGCAGTGACCCCATCGGGGACTCTGGAAACACCATATATTTT. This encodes CASSDPIGDSGNTIYF.

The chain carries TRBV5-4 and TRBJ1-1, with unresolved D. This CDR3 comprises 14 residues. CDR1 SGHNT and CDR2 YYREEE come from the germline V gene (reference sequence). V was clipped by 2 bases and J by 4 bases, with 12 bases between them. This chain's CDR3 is CASSFGSSITEAFF. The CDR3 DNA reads TGTGCCAGCAGCTTTGGTAGTTCTATCACTGAAGCTTTCTTT.

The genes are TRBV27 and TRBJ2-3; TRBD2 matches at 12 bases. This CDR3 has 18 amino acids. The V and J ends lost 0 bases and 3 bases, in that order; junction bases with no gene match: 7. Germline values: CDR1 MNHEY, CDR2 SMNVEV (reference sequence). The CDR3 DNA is TGTGCCAGCAGTTTATCCTCTAGCGGGGGGGCTCTGACAGATACGCAGTATTTT. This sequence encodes CASSLSSSGGALTDTQYF.

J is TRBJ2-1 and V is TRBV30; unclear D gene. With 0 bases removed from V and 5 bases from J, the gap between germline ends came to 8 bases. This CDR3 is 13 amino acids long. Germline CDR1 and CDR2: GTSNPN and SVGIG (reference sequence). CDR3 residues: CAWSVRGNNEQFF. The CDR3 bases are TGTGCCTGGAGTGTACGTGGCAACAATGAGCAGTTCTTC.

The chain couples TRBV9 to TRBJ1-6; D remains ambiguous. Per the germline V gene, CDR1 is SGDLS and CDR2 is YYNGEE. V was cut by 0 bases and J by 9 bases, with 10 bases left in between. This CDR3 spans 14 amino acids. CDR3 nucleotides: TGTGCCAGCAGCGTAGAACAGAACACTTCACCCCTCCACTTT. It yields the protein CASSVEQNTSPLHF.

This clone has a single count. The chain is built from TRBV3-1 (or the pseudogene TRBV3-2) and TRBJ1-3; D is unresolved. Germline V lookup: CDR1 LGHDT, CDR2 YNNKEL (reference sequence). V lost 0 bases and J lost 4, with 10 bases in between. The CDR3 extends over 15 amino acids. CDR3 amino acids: CASSQEPLGGNTIYF. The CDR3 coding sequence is TGTGCCAGCAGCCAAGAGCCGCTGGGCGGAAACACCATATATTTT.